These 10 T cell receptor beta chains were all obtained from the same sample, sequenced in a study of tumor-infiltrating lymphocytes in primary liver carcinoma. Unsorted bulk tissue (roughly 19-31 mg) underwent RNA and DNA co-extraction. With a constant-region primer, TCR beta cDNA was made from roughly 500 ng of total RNA. Libraries of TCR beta came from three nested multiplex PCR rounds with slightly modified ARM-PCR. Each of the first two PCR rounds ran approximately 10 cycles with TRBV1-TRBV30 forward and C-beta reverse primers. TCRdb itself ran the multiplex PCR reads through MiXCR, one entry per CDR3 protein. The data show about 50,000 distinct CDR3 sequences, around 82% seen once. The sample comprised liver tumor tissue from sampling region 5. Subset: tumor region T5, tumor centre. These receptors all come from a man aged 40-49 years with primary liver carcinoma and hepatitis B virus infection.

For this clonotype: Relative to the germline gene, one junction end is altered; a read error may explain this. The chain has TRBV11-2 and TRBJ2-1; 7 bases are a match to TRBD2. Germline V lookup: CDR1 SGHAT, CDR2 FQNNGV. This CDR3 is built from 15 residues. The CDR3 nucleotides are TGTGCCAGCAGCTTTAGCGGGCCACTATACAAAGAGCAGTTCTTC. Its protein product is CASSFSGPLYKEQFF. The full variable domain, completed using reference TRBV11-2 and TRBJ2-1, is EAGVAQSPRYKIIEKRQSVAFWCNPISGHATLYWYQQILGQGPKLLIQFQNNGVVDDSQLPKDRFSAERLKGVDSTLKIQPAKLEDSAVYLCASSFSGPLYKEQFFGPGTRLTVL.

This clonotype was picked up a small number of times. The junction differs from germline at one of its ends, possibly a read error. The rearrangement joins TRBV5-5 to TRBJ1-6; a possible D gene is TRBD1 (5 bases). The CDR3 has 16 residues. In germline, CDR1 is SGHKS, CDR2 YYEKEE (reference sequence). For the CDR3, the DNA is TGTGCCTGCAGCTTGTTGGGGCGGGGGAATAATCCACCCCTCCACTTT. It yields the protein CACSLLGRGNNPPLHF.

In DNA, the CDR3 is TGTGCCAGCAGATGGGATAGGGGGTTTCATGACTGCACCTTC. The encoded protein is CASRWDRGFHDCTF. V gene TRBV7-9 combines with J gene TRBJ1-2, with TRBD1 as a possible D gene (6 bases). This CDR3 spans 14 amino acids. Per germline, CDR1 SEHNR and CDR2 FQNEAQ (reference sequence). The V end was cut by 6 bases, the J end by 13 bases, with 24 bases between.

This clonotype appeared many times. A much larger clone lies one base from this, so it may be a read error. The chain combines TRBV6-1 with TRBJ2-1; 8 bases map to TRBD1. Germline assignment: CDR1 MNHNS and CDR2 SASEGT. The CDR3 length is 16 residues. With 2 bases clipped from V and 3 bases from J, the junction kept 6 bases outside the gene matches. The DNA for the CDR3 is TGTGCCAGCAGTGAAAGCCCCGGGACAGGCTACAATGAGCAGTTCTTC. It encodes CASSESPGTGYNEQFF.

The chain combines TRBV6-2 or TRBV6-3 with TRBJ2-5, with D perhaps TRBD2 (6 bases). Germline CDR1 reads MNHEY; CDR2 reads SVGEGT. The CDR3 extends over 13 amino acids. Written as DNA, the CDR3 is TGTGTCAACAGTTCCGGACTAACGAACACCCAGTACTTC. It yields the protein CVNSSGLTNTQYF.

The V and J genes are TRBV4-2 and TRBJ2-2, with unresolved D. Germline CDR1 LGHNA, CDR2 YNFKEQ. The CDR3 is made up of 14 amino acids. Trimming stripped 0 bases from V and 8 bases from J, with 10 bases between. The CDR3 region is CASSQDRIGGELFF. In DNA, the CDR3 is TGTGCCAGCAGCCAAGATCGGATAGGAGGGGAGCTGTTTTTT.

This clonotype was picked up one time. A single base separates this from a much larger clone, so it may be a read error. The V gene is TRBV29-1, the J gene TRBJ2-5; D possibly corresponds to TRBD2 (5 bases). The germline V gene has CDR1 SQVTM and CDR2 ANQGSEA. The CDR3 consists of 13 residues. CDR3 residues: CGSQEADSKTQYF. In DNA, the CDR3 is TGCGGCAGCCAGGAGGCGGATTCCAAGACCCAGTACTTC. Drawing the rest from reference TRBV29-1 and TRBJ2-5, the complete variable domain is SAVISQKPSRDICQRGTSLTIQCQVDSQVTMMFWYRQQPGQSLTLIATANQGSEATYESGFVIDKFPISRPNLTFSTLTVSNMSPEDSSIYLCGSQEADSKTQYFGPGTRLLVL.

A word on this clonotype: The junction and the germline gene differ at one end; a read error may be behind it. This chain links TRBV29-1 with TRBJ2-1; 15 nucleotides line up with TRBD2. The J call could be wrong; TRBJ2-7 is a better fit for the DNA end. Germline CDR1 and CDR2: SQVTM and ANQGSEA. The CDR3 contains 15 residues. The CDR3 DNA sequence: TGCAACGTTGGACTAGCGGGGGGGTTCTACAATGAGCAGTACTTC. Its protein product is CNVGLAGGFYNEQYF.

The chain joins TRBV5-6 to TRBJ2-7; D call uncertain. Trimming removed 2 bases from V and 2 bases from J, with 8 bases in between. From germline, CDR1 is SGHDT and CDR2 YYEEEE. The CDR3 runs to 13 residues. The CDR3 is CASSFKATYEQYV. The CDR3 DNA follows: TGTGCCAGCAGCTTTAAAGCGACCTACGAGCAGTACGTC.

The chain joins TRBV20-1 to TRBJ2-3; TRBD2 might be the D (6 bases). CDR1 is DFQATT, CDR2 SNEGSKA, per germline (reference sequence). The CDR3 length is 13 residues. Trimming removed 6 bases from V and 1 base from J, with 11 bases in between. The CDR3 sequence: CSAQASGTDTQYF. CDR3 coding DNA: TGCAGTGCCCAGGCTAGCGGCACAGATACGCAGTATTTT.